This T cell receptor beta chain was sequenced during a study of T-cell reconstitution after alpha-beta-depleted transplantation in children. Broader study findings: At day 60, the high TCRbeta diversity found in some patients originated from recipient T cells and thymic progenitors that had survived. From newly produced T cells came most of the T-cell counts and diversity one year after transplant. Reportedly, roughly two months post-transplant, alpha-beta T cells arose from several hundred expanded graft clones.

This clonotype showed up many times. Its specificity is not known. Between the trimmed V and J ends, which lost 4 bases and 6 bases, there was a span of 13 bases. The CDR3 length is 14 residues. Germline assignment: CDR1 SEHNR and CDR2 FQNEAQ (reference sequence). The TCRbeta library was prepared with unique molecular identifiers. TCRdb itself ran the PCR reads through MiXCR, one entry per CDR3 protein. Of about 16,000 distinct CDR3 sequences in the sample, 5% to 5.5% were seen once. The receptor was derived from a boy aged 5 to 17 with acute lymphoblastic leukemia, due to receive a stem cell transplant. The chain combines TRBV7-9 with TRBJ2-1; a possible D gene is TRBD2 (6 bases). The sequencing used PBMCs, collected before TCRalphabeta/CD19-depleted stem cell transplant. The CDR3 region is CASSWASEGNEQFF. The CDR3 DNA reads TGTGCCAGCAGCTGGGCTAGCGAGGGCAATGAGCAGTTCTTC.